The next 17 T cell receptor beta chains were all read from a single sample in a study of blood T cell repertoires in COVID-19. Produced via immunoSEQ multiplex PCR; TCRdb's table is partial and in-frame only. The data hold 55,000 to 65,000 clones, with 81% observed a single time. The sequenced sample consisted of peripheral blood. The receptors here all came from a man between 60 and 70 years old with COVID-19, enrolled during active disease.

This clone was observed a handful of times. The chain couples TRBV6-6 to TRBJ1-2; no definite D call. Germline V gene sequence: CDR1 MNHNY, CDR2 SVGAGI (reference sequence). CDR3 length: 15 residues. Trimming cost V 0 bases and J 5 bases, with 13 bases left between them. CDR3 residues: CASSYSGENRYGYTF. Written as DNA, the CDR3 is TGTGCCAGCAGTTACTCGGGAGAGAATCGGTATGGCTACACCTTC.

This clone came up once. The rearrangement joins TRBV9 to TRBJ1-3; unclear D gene. The CDR3 spans 17 residues. The V and J ends lost 1 base and 0 bases respectively, with 14 bases between them. Germline-derived CDR1 and CDR2 are SGDLS and YYNGEE. CDR3 loop: CASSVRGDGVSGNTIYF. The CDR3 DNA follows: TGTGCCAGCAGCGTAAGAGGCGACGGGGTCTCTGGAAACACCATATATTTT.

The CDR3: CASSQELVGEQFF. The CDR3 DNA reads TGTGCCAGCAGCCAAGAACTAGTGGGCGAGCAGTTCTTC. The chain couples TRBV14 to TRBJ2-1; a weak D match, TRBD2 (5 bases). Trimming took 0 bases from V and 10 from J, leaving 10 bases between them. The germline V gene encodes CDR1 SGHDN and CDR2 FVKESK. This CDR3 has 13 residues. Variable domain in full (rest from reference TRBV14 and TRBJ2-1): EAGVTQFPSHSVIEKGQTVTLRCDPISGHDNLYWYRRVMGKEIKFLLHFVKESKQDESGMPNNRFLAERTGGTYSTLKVQPAELEDSGVYFCASSQELVGEQFFGPGTRLTVL.

The rearrangement joins TRBV3-1 (or the pseudogene TRBV3-2) to TRBJ2-5; 8 nucleotides align to TRBD1. Germline V gene sequence: CDR1 LGHDT, CDR2 YNNKEL (reference sequence). The CDR3 contains 18 residues. The trim removed 2 bases at V and 2 bases at J, leaving 13 bases unmatched. The chain's CDR3 is CASSQWGNGTGEQETQYF. CDR3 in DNA: TGTGCCAGCAGCCAATGGGGAAACGGGACAGGAGAACAAGAGACCCAGTACTTC.

The gene calls are TRBV2 and TRBJ2-1; 7 bases align to TRBD2. Trimming cost V 8 bases and J 4 bases; bases outside gene matches: 8. CDR1 and CDR2 from the germline V gene are SNHLY and FYNNEI. This CDR3 region has 14 residues. The chain's CDR3 is CASGNLGGYNEQFF. The DNA of the CDR3 is TGTGCCAGCGGCAACCTCGGGGGGTACAATGAGCAGTTCTTC.

This clone occurred a few times. The rearrangement uses TRBV27 and TRBJ2-7, with 9 nucleotides matching TRBD1. This CDR3 is built from 14 residues. Losses at the gene ends were 7 bases for V and 5 bases for J; bases not matched to a gene: 9. Germline CDR1 MNHEY, CDR2 SMNVEV (reference sequence). This CDR3 is CASNPGDRGNEQYF. In DNA, the CDR3 is TGTGCCAGCAATCCAGGAGACAGGGGGAACGAGCAGTACTTC.

The chain links TRBV19 to TRBJ1-2; D remains unclear. The V end was cut by 6 bases, the J end by 8 bases, with 19 bases between. The germline V gene has CDR1 LNHDA and CDR2 SQIVND (reference sequence). The length of the CDR3 is 14 residues. For the CDR3, the DNA is TGTGCCAGTAGCAAAGGAGGACCTCGCGAGGGCTACACCTTC. As protein: CASSKGGPREGYTF.

V gene TRBV13 combines with J gene TRBJ2-4; 7 nucleotides line up with TRBD2. CDR1 is PRHDT, CDR2 FYEKMQ, per germline (reference sequence). The CDR3 totals 13 residues. The V segment lost 1 base and the J segment 14 bases; nucleotides outside the gene matches: 8. In DNA, the CDR3 is TGTGCCAGCAGCTTAGATCGGGGGGTGTCGGAGTACTTC. It yields the protein CASSLDRGVSEYF.

The chain couples TRBV29-1 to TRBJ2-5; maybe TRBD2 (5 bases). V was trimmed by 4 bases and J by 2 bases, leaving 17 bases between them. The CDR3 runs to 15 residues. CDR1 and CDR2 (germline): SQVTM, ANQGSEA. The CDR3 loop is CSVVPQAARQETQYF. The DNA for the CDR3 is TGCAGCGTTGTCCCTCAAGCGGCGCGGCAAGAGACCCAGTACTTC.

V is TRBV6-6 and J is TRBJ2-7, with D possibly being TRBD2 (6 bases). V lost 5 bases and J lost 1, with 15 bases in between. Germline CDR1 and CDR2: MNHNY and SVGAGI (reference sequence). CDR3 size: 15 residues. The CDR3 here is CASSRRTGVSYEQYF. CDR3 nucleotide sequence: TGTGCCAGCAGTCGAAGGACGGGGGTGTCCTACGAGCAGTACTTC.

The chain couples TRBV6-5 to TRBJ1-1; maybe TRBD1 (6 bases). Looked up from germline, CDR1 is MNHEY and CDR2 is SVGAGI. V was trimmed by 7 bases and J by 4 bases, leaving 16 bases between them. This CDR3 is 14 amino acids long. The CDR3 DNA reads as TGTGCCAGCACTATTACAGGGTCGGGCACTGAAGCTTTCTTT. Amino acid sequence: CASTITGSGTEAFF.

The table lists this clone with a few counts. The chain carries TRBV7-9 and TRBJ2-7, with TRBD2 matching 12 bases. V dropped 1 base and J dropped 0; count of bases not matched to a gene: 7. The CDR3 extends over 18 amino acids. Germline assignment: CDR1 SEHNR and CDR2 FQNEAQ (reference sequence). CDR3 bases: TGTGCCAGCAGCTTAGGGACTAGCGGGGAACACCTCTCCTACGAGCAGTACTTC. This translates into CASSLGTSGEHLSYEQYF.

The chain is built from TRBV7-9 and TRBJ2-2; tentatively, D is TRBD2 (6 bases). This CDR3 is built from 16 residues. The ends were cut back, 0 bases at V and 5 bases at J, with 13 bases in the middle. Germline CDR1 and CDR2: SEHNR and FQNEAQ (reference sequence). CDR3 DNA: TGTGCCAGCAGCTTAGCGAGGAGGGCGGGAACCGGGGAGCTGTTTTTT. Protein: CASSLARRAGTGELFF. Full variable domain (rest looked up from reference TRBV7-9 and TRBJ2-2): DTGVSQNPRHKITKRGQNVTFRCDPISEHNRLYWYRQTLGQGPEFLTYFQNEAQLEKSRLLSDRFSAERPKGSFSTLEIQRTEQGDSAMYLCASSLARRAGTGELFFGEGSRLTVL.

This clone appeared once. The chain has TRBV3-1 (or the pseudogene TRBV3-2) and TRBJ1-4; 9 bases agree with TRBD1. V trimming: 4 bases; J trimming: 6 bases; junction bases outside the gene matches: 6. The CDR3 is made up of 15 amino acids. CDR1 and CDR2 (germline): LGHDT, YNNKEL (reference sequence). The CDR3 is CASSLRQGVYEKLFF. CDR3 DNA: TGTGCCAGCAGCCTTCGACAGGGGGTTTATGAAAAACTGTTTTTT.

V and J are TRBV12-3 or TRBV12-4 and TRBJ1-1; D may be TRBD1 (6 bases). Trimming pared 3 bases from V and 7 bases from J, leaving 12 bases between. This CDR3 is 13 amino acids long. The CDR3 coding sequence is TGTGCCAGCAGTTTTGGGGGCAGGGGTGAAGCTTTCTTT. It translates to CASSFGGRGEAFF.

The V call is TRBV19, the J call TRBJ2-1; TRBD2 agrees at 11 bases. Germline loops: CDR1 LNHDA, CDR2 SQIVND (reference sequence). This CDR3 has 15 amino acids. V shed 5 bases and J 10 bases; nucleotides not matched to a gene: 10. The CDR3: CASSSNSGGASEQFF. In DNA form, the CDR3 reads TGTGCCAGTAGTTCCAATAGCGGGGGGGCCAGCGAGCAGTTCTTC.

The CDR3 nucleotides read TGCGCCAGCAGCCCGCGACTAGCGGGAGGCTCGAACACCGGGGAGCTGTTTTTT. Amino acids: CASSPRLAGGSNTGELFF. The chain employs TRBV4-3 and TRBJ2-2, with 13 bases fitting TRBD2. The V segment lost 4 bases and the J segment 0 bases; nucleotides outside the gene matches: 5. Germline V gene data show CDR1 as LGHNA and CDR2 as YSLEER. The CDR3 runs to 18 residues.